The rows below give T cell receptor beta chains drawn from one sample of a study of patients and donors after allogeneic stem cell transplantation. TCRdb fed the RT-PCR reads into MiXCR, producing one record per CDR3 protein. The data show 900,000 to 1,000,000 distinct CDR3 sequences, with about 20% seen just once and 5% to 6.5% held by the top ten. The sequenced material came from blood, either unsorted or a sorted T cell fraction (not recorded which). These receptors were collected from a human donor who was either an allogeneic HSCT recipient or a stem cell or donor lymphocyte infusion donor (not recorded which). It is not recorded whose cells these are; they may come from a transplant donor. Both conserved end residues are part of each CDR3. Each record gives: CDR3 DNA, CDR3 protein, D gene, clone size, V gene, J gene. The D gene is left open where the match is weak. A row's size may be missing; if present it is once, few, many or a size class.

TGCAGCGTTGATCCTTTTTCTAGCCTCGAGACCCAGTACTTC,CSVDPFSSLETQYF,-,-,TRBV29-1,TRBJ2-5
TGCGCCAGCAGCTTGGTGGCGGGGGCCCCCTACGAGCAGTACTTC,CASSLVAGAPYEQYF,-,-,TRBV5-1,TRBJ2-7
TGCAGCGTTGAAGACAGTACCAGCACAGATACGCAGTATTTT,CSVEDSTSTDTQYF,-,few,TRBV29-1,TRBJ2-3
TGCGCCAGCAGCTCAACTCAGGGGGGAATTAACTATGGCTACACCTTC,CASSSTQGGINYGYTF,TRBD1,-,TRBV5-1,TRBJ1-2
TGCGCCAGCAGCCTGGACGGGGACACGAACACCGGGGAGCTGTTTTTT,CASSLDGDTNTGELFF,-,few,TRBV4-3,TRBJ2-2
TGTGCCACCAGTGATCCGACAGGATGGAGGCAGTACTTC,CATSDPTGWRQYF,-,few,TRBV24-1,TRBJ2-7
TGCAGTGCTCAAATTGGGTGGCTTACTAACTATGGCTACACCTTC,CSAQIGWLTNYGYTF,-,-,TRBV20-1,TRBJ1-2
TGTGCCAGCAGCCGGGACAAAACCTACGAGCAGTACTTC,CASSRDKTYEQYF,-,few,TRBV12-3/TRBV12-4,TRBJ2-7
TGCAGTGCTAGAGATAAGGGGAACGGGGAGCTGTTTTTT,CSARDKGNGELFF,-,few,TRBV20-1,TRBJ2-2
TGTGCCAGCAGCCAGAGAGACACTGGCTACACCTTC,CASSQRDTGYTF,-,few,TRBV12-3/TRBV12-4,TRBJ1-2
TGCGCCAGCAGCTTGACGCGACTAGCGGAGGAGCAGTACTTC,CASSLTRLAEEQYF,TRBD2,-,TRBV5-1,TRBJ2-7
TGTGCCAGCAGTGCCCTGACAGTTACGAACACTGAAGCTTTCTTT,CASSALTVTNTEAFF,-,many,TRBV12-3/TRBV12-4,TRBJ1-1
TGTGCCATCAGCGACCAACTAGCGCGCACAGATACGCAGTATTTT,CAISDQLARTDTQYF,TRBD2,few,TRBV10-3,TRBJ2-3
TGCAGTGCTAGAGATATGGGCGGGAGCTTGGGCACAGATACGCAGTATTTT,CSARDMGGSLGTDTQYF,TRBD2,-,TRBV20-1,TRBJ2-3
TGCAGCACGCGCGACGGGGCTTCTAACTATGGCTACACCTTC,CSTRDGASNYGYTF,-,many,TRBV29-1,TRBJ1-2
TGTGCCAGCACTTCTTGGGGACTAGCGGAATACAATGAGCAGTTCTTC,CASTSWGLAEYNEQFF,TRBD2,few,TRBV6-1,TRBJ2-1
TGTGCCAGCAGTGGGGAGCGGGCCTACGAGCAGTACTTC,CASSGERAYEQYF,-,few,TRBV2,TRBJ2-7
TGTGCCACTTCTAGTAGCTCCTACGAGCAGTACTTC,CATSSSSYEQYF,-,-,TRBV2,TRBJ2-7
TGTGCCAGCAGAAAAGCGGGGGGCCTCACAGATACGCAGTATTTT,CASRKAGGLTDTQYF,TRBD2,few,TRBV12-3/TRBV12-4,TRBJ2-3
TGTGCCAGCAGTTATGACAGGGGAAGGGTAGAGACCCAGTACTTC,CASSYDRGRVETQYF,TRBD1,-,TRBV12-3/TRBV12-4,TRBJ2-5
TGTGCCACCAGCAGAGAAGACAAAACTCTTGTCAGCAATCAGCCCCAGCATTTT,CATSREDKTLVSNQPQHF,-,-,TRBV15,TRBJ1-5
TGTGCCAGCAGCTTAGGCCCGGGGAGGTCCTATAATTCACCCCTCCACTTT,CASSLGPGRSYNSPLHF,-,-,TRBV7-2,TRBJ1-6
TGTGCTAGTGGTTTTTCGGACAGGGGAGAAAAACTGTTTTTT,CASGFSDRGEKLFF,TRBD1,-,TRBV12-5,TRBJ1-4
TGTGCCAGCAGTTCCCCCATTCCCCACTACGAGCAGTACTTC,CASSSPIPHYEQYF,-,-,TRBV6-5,TRBJ2-7
TGCGCCAGCAGCTTAGGTCAGGGGGCGAGCACTGAAGCTTTCTTT,CASSLGQGASTEAFF,TRBD1,many,TRBV5-1,TRBJ1-1
TGTGCCACCGGCGCTGAAAAACTGTTTTTT,CATGAEKLFF,-,-,TRBV15,TRBJ1-4
TGTGCCACCAGCCTACCTGTACTCGATCTCGGGGCAGATACGCAGTATTTT,CATSLPVLDLGADTQYF,-,-,TRBV24-1,TRBJ2-3
TGTGCCAGCAGCCAAGCAGCGACAGGCAATCAGCCCCAGCATTTT,CASSQAATGNQPQHF,-,-,TRBV3-1,TRBJ1-5
TGTGCCAGCAGTCGAGGACAGGCAACTGAAGCTTTCTTT,CASSRGQATEAFF,TRBD1,-,TRBV6-1,TRBJ1-1
TGTGCCAGTAGCCAGGGTAGGGGGGGCAATCAGCCCCAGCATTTT,CASSQGRGGNQPQHF,-,-,TRBV3-1,TRBJ1-5
TGCAGTGCTAGTAGAACTAGTCTTGTCCGGACAGATACGCAGTATTTT,CSASRTSLVRTDTQYF,-,few,TRBV20-1,TRBJ2-3
TGCAGCGTTGAATTCTGGGACACAACTAACTATGGCTACACCTTC,CSVEFWDTTNYGYTF,-,-,TRBV29-1,TRBJ1-2
TGCGCCAGCAGCCCCCTGGACGGAACCTACGAGCAGTACTTC,CASSPLDGTYEQYF,-,few,TRBV4-3,TRBJ2-7
TGTGCCATCAGTGGGGCAGGGGAAGATACGCAGTATTTT,CAISGAGEDTQYF,-,few,TRBV10-3,TRBJ2-3
TGCAGCGTTGAAGGTTCCAGCCTCTACGAGCAGTACTTC,CSVEGSSLYEQYF,-,-,TRBV29-1,TRBJ2-7
TGCGCCAGCAGCTTGGTAGGACAGAAAATAGATACGCAGTATTTT,CASSLVGQKIDTQYF,-,-,TRBV5-1,TRBJ2-3
TGTGCCACCAGTACTACAGGGGGCTATGGCTACACCTTC,CATSTTGGYGYTF,TRBD1,few,TRBV24-1,TRBJ1-2
TGTGCCTGGGATTTCCTGAATACGCAGTATTTT,CAWDFLNTQYF,-,few,TRBV30,TRBJ2-3
TGCGCCAGCAGCCCGAGGACTAGCGGGGGGACCAACACCGGGGAGCTGTTTTTT,CASSPRTSGGTNTGELFF,TRBD2,few,TRBV5-1,TRBJ2-2
TGTGCCACCAGCAGGCCTGCTATGGGAAACACCATATATTTT,CATSRPAMGNTIYF,-,few,TRBV15,TRBJ1-3
TGCAGTGCTAGCTTGAGGGGCCTCACAGATACGCAGTATTTT,CSASLRGLTDTQYF,-,-,TRBV20-1,TRBJ2-3
TGTGCCACCAGTGATTGGACAGACAGGAACACCGGGGAGCTGTTTTTT,CATSDWTDRNTGELFF,-,-,TRBV24-1,TRBJ2-2
TGTGCCACCAGGGGTAGTGGGAATGAGCAGTTCTTC,CATRGSGNEQFF,-,few,TRBV24-1,TRBJ2-1
TGTGCCAGCAGCTCACCCATAGCGGAAGATACGCAGTATTTT,CASSSPIAEDTQYF,-,many,TRBV12-3/TRBV12-4,TRBJ2-3
TGCGCCAGCAGCTCCCTAGGGGGGACACCTTACACTGAAGCTTTCTTT,CASSSLGGTPYTEAFF,-,few,TRBV5-1,TRBJ1-1
TGCGCCAGCAGCCTTTATGGACAAGGGAGCACTGAAGCTTTCTTT,CASSLYGQGSTEAFF,-,-,TRBV4-3,TRBJ1-1
TGTGCCAGCAGTATCGGCAGGGGGCTTTACAATGAGCAGTTCTTC,CASSIGRGLYNEQFF,TRBD1,-,TRBV27,TRBJ2-1